This T cell receptor (beta chain) was captured in a study of cytomegalovirus exposure and HLA in healthy donors (dated by TCRdb to 2017 to 2019). With regard to the full study: In an earlier analysis of under 600 of the donors, 276 Gb of sequence data and just under 120 million unique TCR beta sequences from about 179 million T cells were reported. Approximately 310 gigabases of sequencing data and approximately 93 million unique TCR sequences were included in an early release covering about 600 HLA-typed donors. Of the roughly 400 genotyped donors, more than 75% were placed in the genetic ancestry cluster associated with self-reported Caucasian donors. The study aimed to test whether cataloging public T cell receptors could reveal signatures of past pathogen exposure. The study used immunosequencing to profile the T cell repertoires of several hundred subjects and linked those repertoires to cytomegalovirus serostatus. Besides the first cohort of 550 to 750 subjects, a separate validation cohort made up of 95 to 150 different subjects was used. High-throughput TCR immunosequencing, statistical association of individual TCRs with disease status, and machine learning were combined to predict cytomegalovirus infection status. A later analysis re-analyzed previously published TCR beta repertoires from roughly 630 donors and added high-resolution HLA genotyping to study TCR occurrence patterns. Rather than using new phenotypic data, the later analysis identified candidate immune exposures from TCR beta sequences and from how often those sequences occurred across donors. An earlier analysis of several hundred of the donors applied high-throughput TCR beta sequencing to assess whether each TCR beta V gene segment acted as functional or pseudogenic. Donor age, sex, ethnicity and CMV serostatus were collected together with the repertoire data. A later genetic analysis took genome-wide SNP genotypes for about 60% of the roughly 670 donors and used that subset as a discovery cohort. Every discovery cohort repertoire had been produced on one sequencing platform. HLA typing included class I and class II loci at four-digit resolution. The number of typed donors differed by locus: about 629-630 for A, B, C, DRB1 and DQB1; approximately 530 for DQA1; 606 for DPA1; and around 470 for DPB1. Four or five DR-DQ haplotypes were handled as single units for association and clustering because linkage in the cohort was strong. Across roughly 420 genotyped donors of the cohort, an average of roughly 250,000 unique TCR beta nucleotide sequences per donor were sequenced, and 15% to 20% of those sequences were non-productive.

A note on this clone: What this receptor recognizes is not known. No much larger clonotype is one base removed from it; base qualities were not supplied.

Libraries came from the immunoSEQ multiplex PCR assay. The multiplex PCR relied on a mix of 60 forward primers for TCR Vbeta segments and 13 reverse primers for TCR Jbeta segments. A multiplex PCR assay on genomic DNA amplified the CDR3 region of rearranged TCR beta genes. The amplified TCR beta libraries were sequenced on the Illumina HiSeq System as 87-base-pair reads. The original pipeline was this. A later analysis counted tens of millions of unique TCR beta chains across the 500 to 850 repertoires, and around 9.9 million of these chains were shared by at least two donors. A nearest-neighbor algorithm error-corrected the raw reads and collapsed the reads into unique sequences, merging closely related sequences to remove PCR and sequencing errors. Alignment of CDR3 sequences to IMGT reference sequences was used to assign V, D and J gene segments. For a sequence to be retained, a match of at least six nucleotides to both a V gene segment and a J gene segment was required. Rearrangements were called productive when the CDR3 lacked stop codons and stayed in frame with V and J; all others were non-productive. CDR3 was defined by IMGT convention, running from the second conserved V-encoded cysteine to the conserved J-encoded phenylalanine. In an earlier analysis of just under 600 of the donors, sequences lacking an unambiguous match to a single V gene segment were excluded. An earlier analysis of 587 of the donors classified V segments as functional when productive rearrangements were above 56.7% and as segregating when the standard deviation between donors was above 5%. A statistical classification framework was built for diagnosing cytomegalovirus status from the catalog of TCR beta chain sequences. V and J gene assignment, in a later analysis, came from comparing TCR nucleotide sequences with IMGT/GENE-DB human TR gene sequences. In a later analysis, CDR3 sequences and most-parsimonious VDJ recombination scenarios were assigned using the TCRdist pipeline. A later analysis defined each TCR beta chain by its CDR3 amino acid sequence plus V-gene family, and excluded reads lacking a unique V-gene family. In a later analysis, 500 to 700 highly shared, low-generation-probability nucleotide sequences were removed to address suspected cross-contamination and a sequencing artifact. In a later analysis, a clonal expansion index for each public chain was calculated from normalized within-repertoire ranks of inferred template counts. In a later analysis, generation probabilities were computed with a VDJ recombination model fitted to out-of-frame rearrangements, and the resulting probabilities were checked against IGoR. In a later analysis, hypergeometric tests were used to score TCR-TCR, TCR-HLA and TCR-CMV co-occurrence, with a repertoire-size bias correction applied to TCR pairs. A later analysis estimated false discovery rates by permuting HLA or CMV assignments 20 times. In a later analysis, co-occurring TCRs were grouped using DBSCAN, with TCRdist sequence similarity added in when clustering inside HLA-allele-positive subsets. Repertoires with fewer than 30,000 or more than 120,000 public chains, plus five repertoires with anomalous nucleotide sharing, were excluded from co-occurrence clustering. Held by TCRdb, this immuneACCESS table contains in-frame sequences only and omits some clones. Under half of the omission traces to an unresolved V gene where checked; the cause of the rest is unknown. Clonal size and the V and J genes are those of that table, whereas D and trimming came from the DNA. This sample has some 120,000 clones in its table, and 17% of those were observed once. The top ten constitute about 3% of the sample.

The cohort consisted of 600 to 750 healthy bone marrow donors. At the time of sampling, every cohort member was nominally healthy, though immune exposures that went unrecorded were likely present. The donor tested CMV seropositive, placing the donor among the roughly 300 seropositive members of the cohort. Each donor provided a peripheral blood sample, and peripheral blood mononuclear cells were used for TCR beta sequencing. Genomic DNA extraction from the blood cell samples was performed with the Qiagen DNeasy Blood Extraction Kit. What the study reported, not specific to this receptor: In a later analysis, most CMV-associated TCR beta chains were found to appear HLA-restricted, with HLA associations seemingly driven largely by CMV exposure. Specific HLA alleles were associated with over 15,000 TCR beta sequences at a false discovery rate of 0.05 in a later analysis. A later genetic analysis associated a missense DCLRE1C variant with V-gene and J-gene trimming of TCR beta chains, and an independent cohort replicated the association. A later analysis reported that several top co-occurrence clusters appeared linked to parvovirus B19, influenza, CMV and Epstein-Barr virus. Most TCR sequences were observed very rarely across donors, whereas some public TCRs were present in many individuals. The classifier was reported to diagnose cytomegalovirus status with high specificity and sensitivity in both the original cohort and the validation cohort. In a later analysis, the rate of TCR association differed among HLA loci, with DRB1 alleles having the most associated TCRs and HLA-C alleles having the fewest. Compared with the roughly 670-donor mean, donors in an Asian-associated ancestry cluster had fewer N-insertions in productive TCRs, according to a later genetic analysis. A further reported finding was that TCR beta sequences accurately predicted the HLA-A and HLA-B alleles for most subjects in the first cohort. The authors suggested that the approach could potentially be generalized to other disease states and immunological phenotypes. When HLA alleles, especially DR and DQ, strongly co-occurred, TCR associations were difficult to assign to individual alleles. Compared with equally common non-associated chains, HLA-associated TCR beta chains in a later analysis were more clonally expanded and had lower generation probabilities. A few of the identified cytomegalovirus-associated TCR beta chains were confirmed in vitro to be specific for cytomegalovirus antigens. A cluster of highly shared sequence variants was judged likely to be a technical artifact of the sequencing pipeline. Only TCR beta chains were sequenced in this cohort, and the absence of alpha or paired-chain data limited detectable features. In an earlier analysis of roughly 500 of the donors, most TCR beta V segments appeared in productive rearrangements about 87% or about 30% of the time, broadly matching IMGT annotations. Because counts were too low, about 15 rarely observed V segments, including chromosome 9 orphons, were left out of the earlier analysis of 587 of the donors. For the cohort, immune exposure information was limited to CMV serostatus. HLA typing was unavailable for some donors at each locus, so association tests used only the typed subset. Linkage disequilibrium might explain the correlated functional status among segregating V segments, but an unknown experimental factor could not be excluded. A total of 150 or so TCR beta chains were listed by the study as associated with cytomegalovirus. Sequencing depth was assumed to be roughly uniform across donors in the presence/absence analyses, though that assumption may not hold.

This clonotype was obtained from a female donor in good health and CMV-seropositive. The sequenced sample was PBMCs.

In nucleotides, the sequence is TGTGCCAGCAGCTTGGGACAGGATCGGAAAAAACTGTTTTTT. This codes for CASSLGQDRKKLFF. The chain joins TRBV13 to TRBJ1-4; TRBD1 agrees with 8 junctional bases. Germline trimming amounts to 3 bases on V and 9 bases on J, with 6 as the count of junction bases outside the gene matches. Including the terminal cysteine and phenylalanine, the CDR3 comprises 14 residues. Solely the CDR3 DNA is kept, with 42 bases framed from the first base. Taken from the germline V gene (reference sequence), the CDR1 and CDR2 loops are PRHDT and FYEKMQ. The full variable domain, completed from the reference TRBV13 and TRBJ1-4 proteins outside the CDR3, reads AAGVIQSPRHLIKEKRETATLKCYPIPRHDTVYWYQQGPGQDPQFLISFYEKMQSDKGSIPDRFSAQQFSDYHSELNMSSLELGDSALYFCASSLGQDRKKLFFGSGTQLSVL.